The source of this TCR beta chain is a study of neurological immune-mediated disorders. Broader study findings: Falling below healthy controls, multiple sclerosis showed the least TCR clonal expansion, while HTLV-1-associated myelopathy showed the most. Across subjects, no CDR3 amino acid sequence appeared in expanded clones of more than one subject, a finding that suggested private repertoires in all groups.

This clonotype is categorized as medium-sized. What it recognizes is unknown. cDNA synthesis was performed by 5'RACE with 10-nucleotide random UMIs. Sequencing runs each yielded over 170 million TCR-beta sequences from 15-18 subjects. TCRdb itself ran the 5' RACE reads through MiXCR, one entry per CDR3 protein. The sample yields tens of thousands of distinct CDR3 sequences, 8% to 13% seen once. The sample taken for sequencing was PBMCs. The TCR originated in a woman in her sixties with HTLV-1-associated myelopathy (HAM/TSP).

Written as DNA, the CDR3 is TGCAGTGCCCAGGGACTAGCGGGGGGGACCTACGAGCAGTACTTC. This sequence encodes CSAQGLAGGTYEQYF. The chain recombines TRBV20-1 with TRBJ2-7; 16 positions agree with TRBD2. CDR3 size: 15 residues. The V gene's germline CDR1 is DFQATT and CDR2 SNEGSKA (reference sequence). V shed 6 bases, J shed 2 bases, and the junction held 4 bases outside the gene matches.